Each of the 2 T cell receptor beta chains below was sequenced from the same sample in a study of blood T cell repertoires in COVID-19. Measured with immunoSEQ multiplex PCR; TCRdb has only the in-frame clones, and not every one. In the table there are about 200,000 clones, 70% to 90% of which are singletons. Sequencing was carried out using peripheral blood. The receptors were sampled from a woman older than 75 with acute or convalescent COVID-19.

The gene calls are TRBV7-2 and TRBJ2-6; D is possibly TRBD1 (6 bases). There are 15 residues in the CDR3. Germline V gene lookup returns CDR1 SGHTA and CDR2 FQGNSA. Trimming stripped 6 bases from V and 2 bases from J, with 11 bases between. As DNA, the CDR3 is TGTGCCAGCAGTCTGCAGGGGACTGGGGCCAACGTCCTGACTTTC. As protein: CASSLQGTGANVLTF.

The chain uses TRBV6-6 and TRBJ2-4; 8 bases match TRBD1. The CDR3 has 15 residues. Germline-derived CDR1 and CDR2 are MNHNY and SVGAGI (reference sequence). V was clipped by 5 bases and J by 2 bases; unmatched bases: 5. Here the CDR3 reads CASSDTGGTKNIQYF. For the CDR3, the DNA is TGTGCCAGCAGTGACACAGGGGGGACCAAAAACATTCAGTACTTC.